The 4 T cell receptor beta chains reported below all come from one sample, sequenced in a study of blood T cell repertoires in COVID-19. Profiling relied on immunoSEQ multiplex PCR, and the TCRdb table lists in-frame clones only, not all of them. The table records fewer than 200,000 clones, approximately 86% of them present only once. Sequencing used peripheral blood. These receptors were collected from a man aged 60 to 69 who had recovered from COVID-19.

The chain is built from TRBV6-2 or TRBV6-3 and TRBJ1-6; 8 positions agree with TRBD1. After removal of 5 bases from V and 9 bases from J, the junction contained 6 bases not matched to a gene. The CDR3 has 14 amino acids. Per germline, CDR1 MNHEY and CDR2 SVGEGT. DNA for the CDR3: TGTGCCAGCAGTAGGACAGGGATGGGTTCACCCCTCCACTTT. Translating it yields CASSRTGMGSPLHF.

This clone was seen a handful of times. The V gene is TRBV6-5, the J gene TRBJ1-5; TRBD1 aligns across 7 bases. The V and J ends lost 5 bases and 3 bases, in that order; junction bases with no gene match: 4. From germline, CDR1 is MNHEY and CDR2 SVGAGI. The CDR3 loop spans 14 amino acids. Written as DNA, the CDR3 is TGTGCCAGCAGTAGGGGACAGAACAATCAGCCCCAGCATTTT. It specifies CASSRGQNNQPQHF.

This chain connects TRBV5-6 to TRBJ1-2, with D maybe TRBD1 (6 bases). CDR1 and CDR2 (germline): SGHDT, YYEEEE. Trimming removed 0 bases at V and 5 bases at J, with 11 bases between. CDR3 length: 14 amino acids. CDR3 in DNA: TGTGCCAGCAGCTTGGAGGCAGGGGCTTATGGCTACACCTTC. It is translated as CASSLEAGAYGYTF. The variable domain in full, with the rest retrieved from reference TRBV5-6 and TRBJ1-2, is DAGVTQSPTHLIKTRGQQVTLRCSPKSGHDTVSWYQQALGQGPQFIFQYYEEEERQRGNFPDRFSGHQFPNYSSELNVNALLLGDSALYLCASSLEAGAYGYTFGSGTRLTVV.

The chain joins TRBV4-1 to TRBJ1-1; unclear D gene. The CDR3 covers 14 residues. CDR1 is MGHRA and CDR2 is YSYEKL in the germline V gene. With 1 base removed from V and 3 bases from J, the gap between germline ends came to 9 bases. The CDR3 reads CASSQGHSYTEAFF. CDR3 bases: TGCGCCAGCAGCCAAGGTCACAGCTACACTGAAGCTTTCTTT.